This T cell receptor beta chain emerged from a study of shared clonotypes between healthy human individuals. Across the study: Serving as donors were a couple of women and a few men, whose ages spanned 18 to 49. Regarding the study as a whole: Across a handful of donors, naive CD4 shared approximately 4.5%, naive CD8 around 3.8%, memory CD4 approximately 2.5%, memory CD8 0.4% to 0.5%. Non-shared clonotypes had lower generation probabilities than clonotypes shared by all four sorted-subset donors.

Genomic DNA of every subset was divided equally among multiple immunoSEQ plates. TCRdb keeps only in-frame clones here, not all; method: immunoSEQ multiplex PCR. The sample has about 1.5 million clones, roughly 98% seen once. The CDR3 contains 13 residues. Germline V CDR1 and CDR2: SQVTM, ANQGSEA. Trimming left V 7 bases short and J 0 bases short, with 13 bases between. Comments on this clone: What it binds is not known.

The V and J genes are TRBV29-1 and TRBJ2-7; D ambiguous. The sequenced sample was naive CD4+ T cells sorted from blood. Indicated subset: CD45RA+ positively selected. This TCR came from a man aged 25-45 years in good health. CDR3 bases: TGCAGCGCGTTGATCCGGAACTCCTACGAGCAGTACTTC. It encodes CSALIRNSYEQYF.